The T cell receptor (beta chain) described here comes from a study of blood T cell repertoires in COVID-19. Germline V gene lookup returns CDR1 MRHNA and CDR2 SNTAGT. CDR3 size: 15 residues. Trimming removed 3 bases from V and 3 bases from J; junction bases left unmatched: 3. Libraries were prepared by immunoSEQ multiplex PCR; TCRdb keeps only in-frame clonotypes and omits some of them. This sample carries more than 300,000 clones, 85% to 90% of them seen once, and the ten largest clones take about 1.2%. What was sequenced was PBMCs or T cells enriched from blood (not recorded which). J is TRBJ2-1 and V is TRBV6-4; TRBD2 matches 9 bases. This sequence was found in a woman aged 18-29 years who had recovered from COVID-19. The CDR3 spells CASSDVAGDYNEQFF. The CDR3 DNA reads TGTGCCAGCAGTGATGTAGCGGGGGACTACAATGAGCAGTTCTTC.